This T cell receptor beta chain is from a study of CD8 T cells in Susac syndrome (dated by TCRdb to between 2017 and 2020). With respect to the entire study: Of the Susac syndrome patients who were sequenced, 5 or 6 had clinically active disease and 8 or 9 were in clinical remission. Susac syndrome patients were therapy-naive, on corticosteroids (some also receiving IVIg), or on IVIg alone at blood withdrawal. Repertoire sequencing was used to test whether CD8+ T cell activation and differentiation in Susac syndrome was antigen driven. General study outcomes and caveats: The study acknowledged that relatively few individuals were included in the TCR sequencing and HLA analysis. In the CD4+ T cell repertoire of Susac syndrome patients, clonal expansion was not detected.

Details on this clonotype: What this receptor recognizes is not known. Within one base of it there is no much larger clone, and no base qualities were kept.

Peripheral blood CD8+ and CD4+ T cells from healthy donors, Susac syndrome patients and multiple sclerosis patients were profiled using high-throughput TCR beta sequencing. Recently defined diagnostic criteria for definite or probable disease were met by the Susac syndrome patients. Bulk CD8+ and CD4+ T cells were purified by magnetic negative isolation, whereas CD8+ TEMRA cells were enriched by FACS. Blood was drawn into EDTA tubes, processed within 24 hours, and PBMCs were isolated by density gradient centrifugation. PBMCs intended for TCR sequencing were cryopreserved in liquid nitrogen and were subsequently thawed in a 37 degrees C water bath. The sorted or isolated CD4+, CD8+ and CD8+ TEMRA cells had a purity of 90% or higher. There are 15 amino acids in the CDR3, from cysteine to phenylalanine inclusive. The only DNA kept is the CDR3, 45 bases in frame from the first base. CDR1 and CDR2, per the germline V gene, are MDHEN and SYDVKM. The V and J ends are trimmed by 6 bases and 0 bases, leaving 14 bases between them.

RNA was extracted using the RNeasy kit, and about 0.45 to 1 ug of the RNA was reverse transcribed with random hexamers. The immunoSEQ multiplex PCR assay, covering 54 Vbeta and 13 Jbeta segments, was used to amplify TCR beta CDR3 regions. PCR amplification bias was corrected by using a synthetic template baseline for primer optimization and computational correction. The authors processed their data as follows. Reads were annotated to V, D and J genes according to IMGT and were analyzed with immunoSEQ Analyzer, with only productive sequences retained. Clonality was calculated as one minus the Shannon entropy normalized by log2 of the number of productive unique sequences. For each patient and control, public and private clones were evaluated among the 100 most prevalent clones. Clones were defined as Susac-specific when absent from the healthy and MS cohorts, from fewer than 1,300 published viral clones and from other ImmuneACCESS disease sequences. Starting from the raw public reads, TCRdb applied fastp trimming at Q25, assembled clones with MiXCR and retained in-frame beta chains. Merged by CDR3 protein, the rows form single entries marked with the most common genes and DNA. The V and J calls, along with clone size, are taken from TCRdb and not from the paper's own processing. The sample table records under 200,000 distinct CDR3 sequences; more than 95% of these occur just once. The leading ten clones occupy 0.12% of the sample.

The sequenced sample was CD4+ T cells from PBMCs. The V and J genes are TRBV28 and TRBJ1-1; a confident D gene designation cannot be given. The receptor was isolated from a human donor with Susac syndrome. The sequenced DNA: TGTGCCAGCAGCTTACAAGGATCTATGAACACTGAAGCTTTCTTT. Translated, it reads CASSLQGSMNTEAFF. When the CDR3 is completed using the reference TRBV28 and TRBJ1-1 genes on either side, the full variable domain is DVKVTQSSRYLVKRTGEKVFLECVQDMDHENMFWYRQDPGLGLRLIYFSYDVKMKEKGDIPEGYSVSREKKERFSLILESASTNQTSMYLCASSLQGSMNTEAFFGQGTRLTVV.